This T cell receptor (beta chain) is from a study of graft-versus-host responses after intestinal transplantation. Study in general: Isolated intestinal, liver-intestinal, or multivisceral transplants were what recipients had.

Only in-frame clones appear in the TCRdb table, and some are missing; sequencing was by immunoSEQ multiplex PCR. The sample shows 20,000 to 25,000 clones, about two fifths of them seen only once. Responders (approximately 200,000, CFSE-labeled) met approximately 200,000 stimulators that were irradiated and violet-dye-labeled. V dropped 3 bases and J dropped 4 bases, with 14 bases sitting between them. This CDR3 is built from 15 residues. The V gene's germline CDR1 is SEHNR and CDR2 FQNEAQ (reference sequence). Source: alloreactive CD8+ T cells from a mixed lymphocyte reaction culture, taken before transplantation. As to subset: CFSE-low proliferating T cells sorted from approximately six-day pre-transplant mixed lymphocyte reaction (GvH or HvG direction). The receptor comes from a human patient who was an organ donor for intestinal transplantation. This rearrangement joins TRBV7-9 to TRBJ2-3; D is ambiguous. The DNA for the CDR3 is TGTGCCAGCAGCTTGGCCGTGAACCCCCCAGATACGCAGTATTTT. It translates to CASSLAVNPPDTQYF. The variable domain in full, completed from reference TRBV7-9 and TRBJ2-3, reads DTGVSQNPRHKITKRGQNVTFRCDPISEHNRLYWYRQTLGQGPEFLTYFQNEAQLEKSRLLSDRFSAERPKGSFSTLEIQRTEQGDSAMYLCASSLAVNPPDTQYFGPGTRLTVL.